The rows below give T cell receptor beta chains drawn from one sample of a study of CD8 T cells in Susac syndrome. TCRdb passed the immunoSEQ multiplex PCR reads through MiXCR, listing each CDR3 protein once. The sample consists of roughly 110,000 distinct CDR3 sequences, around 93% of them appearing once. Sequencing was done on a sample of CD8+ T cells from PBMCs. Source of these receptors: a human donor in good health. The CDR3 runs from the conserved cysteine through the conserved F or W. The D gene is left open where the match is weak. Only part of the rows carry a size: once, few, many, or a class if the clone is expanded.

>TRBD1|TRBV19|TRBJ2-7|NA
CASSRDRGRQYF
TGTGCCAGTAGCCGGGACAGGGGGCGGCAGTACTTC
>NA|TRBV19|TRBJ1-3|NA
CASSMESSGNTIYF
TGTGCCAGTAGTATGGAAAGCTCTGGAAACACCATATATTTT
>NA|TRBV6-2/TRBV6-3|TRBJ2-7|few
CASSLTVTGEQYF
TGTGCCAGCAGTCTCACAGTAACAGGGGAGCAGTACTTC
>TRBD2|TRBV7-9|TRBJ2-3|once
CASSHTGTSTDTQYF
TGTGCCAGCAGCCACACCGGGACTAGTACAGATACGCAGTATTTT
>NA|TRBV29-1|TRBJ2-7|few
CSVFDQASSYEQYF
TGCAGCGTTTTCGACCAGGCCAGCTCCTACGAGCAGTACTTC
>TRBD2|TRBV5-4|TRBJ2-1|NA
CASIPGGSDEQFF
TGTGCCAGCATTCCAGGCGGGAGCGATGAGCAGTTCTTC
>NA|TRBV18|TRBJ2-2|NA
CASCLLGANTGELFF
TGTGCCAGCTGCTTACTCGGAGCGAACACCGGGGAGCTGTTTTTT
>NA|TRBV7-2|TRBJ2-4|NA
CASSLTSPGVTKNIQYF
TGTGCCAGCAGCTTAACCTCCCCAGGGGTAACCAAAAACATTCAGTACTTC
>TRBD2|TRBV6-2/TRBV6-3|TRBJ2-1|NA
CASSYIPSGSDEQFF
TGTGCCAGCAGTTATATTCCTAGCGGGAGCGATGAGCAGTTCTTC
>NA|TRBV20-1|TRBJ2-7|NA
CSASGTDTYEQYF
TGCAGTGCTTCGGGGACGGATACCTACGAGCAGTACTTC
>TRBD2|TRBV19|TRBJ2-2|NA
CASSIKGLAGYLTGELFF
TGTGCCAGTAGTATAAAGGGGCTAGCGGGATACCTAACCGGGGAGCTGTTTTTT
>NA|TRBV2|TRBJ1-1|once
CASLVGTEAFF
TGTGCCAGCCTAGTTGGGACAGAAGCTTTCTTT
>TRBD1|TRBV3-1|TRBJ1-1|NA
CASSQPRTGATVEAFF
TGTGCCAGCAGCCAACCCAGGACAGGGGCCACAGTTGAAGCTTTCTTT
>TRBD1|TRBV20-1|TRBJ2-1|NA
CSAAKTGGSYNEQFF
TGCAGTGCGGCCAAGACAGGGGGTTCCTACAATGAGCAGTTCTTC
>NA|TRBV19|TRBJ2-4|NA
CASSPGDLKNIQYF
TGTGCCAGTAGCCCGGGGGATCTCAAAAACATTCAGTACTTC
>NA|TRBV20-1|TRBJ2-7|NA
CSARDEIVGVGYEQYF
TGCAGTGCTAGAGATGAGATAGTGGGGGTAGGGTACGAGCAGTACTTC
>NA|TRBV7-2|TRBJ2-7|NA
CASSVLQGNEQYF
TGTGCCAGCAGCGTCCTACAGGGCAACGAGCAGTACTTC
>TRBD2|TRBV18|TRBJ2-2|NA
CASSVSGKATGELFF
TGTGCCAGCTCCGTTAGCGGGAAGGCGACCGGGGAGCTGTTTTTT
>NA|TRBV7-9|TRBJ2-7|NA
CASSPGYEQYF
TGTGCCAGCAGCCCGGGGTACGAGCAGTACTTC
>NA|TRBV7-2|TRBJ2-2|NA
CASSLDTPNTGELFF
TGTGCCAGCAGCCTGGACACTCCGAACACCGGGGAGCTGTTTTTT
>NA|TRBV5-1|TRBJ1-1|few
CASSLRGGTEAFF
TGTGCCAGCAGTTTACGGGGGGGTACTGAAGCTTTCTTT
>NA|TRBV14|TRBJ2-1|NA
CASSPQGTPLGEQFF
TGTGCCAGCAGCCCCCAGGGGACGCCCCTCGGTGAGCAGTTCTTC
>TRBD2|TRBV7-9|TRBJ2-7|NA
CASSAPGPGWDYYEQYF
TGTGCCAGCAGCGCACCTGGGCCGGGGTGGGACTACTACGAGCAGTACTTC
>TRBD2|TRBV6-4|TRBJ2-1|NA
CASRLAGGHNEQFF
TGTGCCAGCCGACTAGCGGGGGGACACAATGAGCAGTTCTTC
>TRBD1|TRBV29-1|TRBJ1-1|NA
CSDLDRIRAFF
TGCAGCGATCTGGACAGGATCAGAGCTTTCTTT
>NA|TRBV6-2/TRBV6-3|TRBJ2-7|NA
CASSWHDARGSDEQYF
TGTGCCAGCAGTTGGCACGACGCTCGTGGGAGCGACGAGCAGTACTTC
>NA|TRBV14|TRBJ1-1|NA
CASSLVQGREAFF
TGTGCCAGCAGCCTCGTACAGGGACGTGAAGCTTTCTTT
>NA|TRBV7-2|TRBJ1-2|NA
CASSLGLNYGYTF
TGTGCCAGCAGCTTAGGGCTTAACTATGGCTACACCTTC
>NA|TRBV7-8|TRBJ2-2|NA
CASSLIAGTYTGELFF
TGTGCCAGCAGCTTAATCGCGGGGACTTACACCGGGGAGCTGTTTTTT
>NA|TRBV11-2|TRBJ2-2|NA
CASRSQGNTGELFF
TGTGCCAGCAGATCCCAGGGGAACACCGGGGAGCTGTTTTTT
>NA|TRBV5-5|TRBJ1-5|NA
CLMESRVAQPQHF
TGTCTGATGGAGTCCAGGGTAGCTCAGCCCCAGCATTTT
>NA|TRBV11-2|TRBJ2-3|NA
CASRKPGPLGTQYF
TGTGCCAGCAGAAAGCCGGGACCCCTCGGGACGCAGTATTTT
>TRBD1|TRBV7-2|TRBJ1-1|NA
CASSRGGLGTEAFF
TGTGCCAGCAGCCGAGGGGGCTTGGGGACTGAAGCTTTCTTT
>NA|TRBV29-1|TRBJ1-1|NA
CSVRARGAEENTEAFF
TGCAGCGTCCGCGCTCGTGGAGCAGAGGAGAACACTGAAGCTTTCTTT
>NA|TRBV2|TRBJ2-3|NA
CASSENVGGTDTQYF
TGTGCCAGCAGTGAAAACGTCGGGGGTACAGATACGCAGTATTTT
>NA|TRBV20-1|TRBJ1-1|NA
CSAREGADTEAFF
TGCAGTGCTAGGGAGGGCGCGGACACTGAAGCTTTCTTT
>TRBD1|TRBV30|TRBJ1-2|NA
CAWSPGTGRLYTF
TGTGCCTGGAGTCCCGGGACAGGGAGGCTCTACACCTTC
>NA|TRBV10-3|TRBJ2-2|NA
CATPGGHTGELFF
TGTGCCACCCCGGGTGGGCACACCGGGGAGCTGTTTTTT
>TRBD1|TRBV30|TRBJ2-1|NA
CAWGSGQSYNEQFF
TGTGCCTGGGGGTCGGGACAGAGCTACAATGAGCAGTTCTTC
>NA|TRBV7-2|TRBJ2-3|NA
CASSQPRWSTDTQYF
TGTGCCAGCAGCCAACCTCGTTGGAGCACAGATACGCAGTATTTT
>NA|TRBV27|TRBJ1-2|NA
CASSSPGAGYTF
TGTGCCAGCAGTTCCCCCGGGGCGGGCTACACCTTC
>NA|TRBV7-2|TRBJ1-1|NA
CASSLFPSMGNTEAFF
TGTGCCAGCAGCTTGTTCCCTAGTATGGGGAACACTGAAGCTTTCTTT
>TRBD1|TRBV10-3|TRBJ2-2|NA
CAIRPGTVDKLFF
TGTGCCATCAGGCCCGGGACAGTTGACAAGCTGTTTTTT
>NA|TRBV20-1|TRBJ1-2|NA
CSARDLAGGYTF
TGCAGTGCTAGAGATCTTGCGGGTGGCTACACCTTC
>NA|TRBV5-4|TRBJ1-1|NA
CASSPGGRGLVEAFF
TGTGCCAGCAGCCCTGGGGGCCGGGGGTTGGTTGAAGCTTTCTTT